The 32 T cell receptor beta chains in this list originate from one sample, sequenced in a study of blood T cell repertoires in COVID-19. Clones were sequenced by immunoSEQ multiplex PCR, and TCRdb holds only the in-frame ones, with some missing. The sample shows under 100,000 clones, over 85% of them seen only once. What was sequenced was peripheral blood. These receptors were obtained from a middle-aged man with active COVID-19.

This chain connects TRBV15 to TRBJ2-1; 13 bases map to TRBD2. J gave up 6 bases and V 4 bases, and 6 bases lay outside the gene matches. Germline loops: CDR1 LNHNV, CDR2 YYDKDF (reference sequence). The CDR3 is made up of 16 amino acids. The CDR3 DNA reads TGTGCCACCAGCACTAGGACTAGCGGGGGTGGCAATGAGCAGTTCTTC. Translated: CATSTRTSGGGNEQFF.

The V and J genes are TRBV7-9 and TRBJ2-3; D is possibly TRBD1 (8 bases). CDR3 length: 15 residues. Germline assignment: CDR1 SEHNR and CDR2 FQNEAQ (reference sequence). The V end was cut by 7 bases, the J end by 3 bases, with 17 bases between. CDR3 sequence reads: CASTHGQGGTDTQYF. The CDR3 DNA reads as TGTGCCAGCACTCACGGACAGGGAGGGACAGATACGCAGTATTTT.

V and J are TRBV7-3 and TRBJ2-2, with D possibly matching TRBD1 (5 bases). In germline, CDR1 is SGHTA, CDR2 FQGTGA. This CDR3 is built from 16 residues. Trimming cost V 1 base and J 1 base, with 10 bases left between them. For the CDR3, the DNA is TGTGCCAGCAGCTTAAATGGGCAGGGGAACACCGGGGAGCTGTTTTTT. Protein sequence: CASSLNGQGNTGELFF.

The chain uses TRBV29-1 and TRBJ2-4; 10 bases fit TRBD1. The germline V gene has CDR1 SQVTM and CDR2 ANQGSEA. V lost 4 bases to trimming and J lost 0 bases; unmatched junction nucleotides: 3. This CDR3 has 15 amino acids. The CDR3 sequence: CSVGQGAGAKNIQYF. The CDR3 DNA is TGCAGCGTTGGACAGGGGGCAGGAGCCAAAAACATTCAGTACTTC.

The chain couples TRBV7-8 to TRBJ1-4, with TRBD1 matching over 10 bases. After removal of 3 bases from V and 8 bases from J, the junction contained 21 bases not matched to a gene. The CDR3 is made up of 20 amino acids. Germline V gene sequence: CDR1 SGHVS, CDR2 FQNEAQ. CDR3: CASSFLSPLKPGQGREKLFF. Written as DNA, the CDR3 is TGTGCCAGCAGCTTTCTTAGTCCCCTGAAACCGGGACAGGGGAGGGAAAAACTGTTTTTT.

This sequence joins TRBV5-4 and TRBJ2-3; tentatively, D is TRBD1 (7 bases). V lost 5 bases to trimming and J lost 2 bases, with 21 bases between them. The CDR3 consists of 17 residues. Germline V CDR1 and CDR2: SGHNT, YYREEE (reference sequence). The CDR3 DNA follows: TGTGCCAGCAGGCGGGGCGGAGGGACAGCGAACACAGATACGCAGTATTTT. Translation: CASRRGGGTANTDTQYF.

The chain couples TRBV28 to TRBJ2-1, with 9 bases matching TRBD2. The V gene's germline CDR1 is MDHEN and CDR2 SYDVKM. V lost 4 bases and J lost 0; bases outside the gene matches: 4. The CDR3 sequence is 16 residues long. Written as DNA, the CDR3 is TGTGCCAGCAGTTCGCAAGCGGGAGGCTCCTACAATGAGCAGTTCTTC. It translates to CASSSQAGGSYNEQFF.

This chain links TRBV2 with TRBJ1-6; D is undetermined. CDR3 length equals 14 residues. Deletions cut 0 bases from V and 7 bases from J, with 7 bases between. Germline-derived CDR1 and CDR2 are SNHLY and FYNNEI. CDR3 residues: CASSEARKNSPLHF. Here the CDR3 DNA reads TGTGCCAGCAGTGAAGCGCGGAAAAATTCACCCCTCCACTTT. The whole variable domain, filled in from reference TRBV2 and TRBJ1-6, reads EPEVTQTPSHQVTQMGQEVILRCVPISNHLYFYWYRQILGQKVEFLVSFYNNEISEKSEIFDDQFSVERPDGSNFTLKIRSTKLEDSAMYFCASSEARKNSPLHFGNGTRLTVT.

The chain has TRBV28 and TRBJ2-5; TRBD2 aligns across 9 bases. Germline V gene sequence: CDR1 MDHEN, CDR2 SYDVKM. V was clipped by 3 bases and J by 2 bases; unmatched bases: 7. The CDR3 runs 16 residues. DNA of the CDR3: TGTGCCAGCAGTTTTAGGGCTAGCGGGGAACAAGAGACCCAGTACTTC. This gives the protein CASSFRASGEQETQYF.

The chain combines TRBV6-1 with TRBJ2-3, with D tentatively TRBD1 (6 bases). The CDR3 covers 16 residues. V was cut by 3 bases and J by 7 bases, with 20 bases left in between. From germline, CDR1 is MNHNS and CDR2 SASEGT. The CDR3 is CASSDGPSGGFNTQYF. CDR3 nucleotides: TGTGCCAGCAGTGATGGGCCTAGTGGGGGCTTCAATACGCAGTATTTT.

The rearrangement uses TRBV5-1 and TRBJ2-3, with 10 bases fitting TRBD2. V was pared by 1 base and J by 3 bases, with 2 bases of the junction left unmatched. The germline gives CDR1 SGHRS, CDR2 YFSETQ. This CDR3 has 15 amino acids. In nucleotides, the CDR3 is TGCGCCAGCAGCTTGCCTAGCGGGAGTACAGATACGCAGTATTTT. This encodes CASSLPSGSTDTQYF.

DNA for the CDR3: TGTGCCAGCAGCCTACTGACAGGGGGGTATGGCTACACCTTC. Its protein is CASSLLTGGYGYTF. V gene TRBV13 combines with J gene TRBJ1-2; 9 nucleotides align to TRBD1. The length of the CDR3 is 14 residues. Trimming at V came to 5 bases and at J to 5 bases, leaving 6 bases not matched to a gene. Germline V gives CDR1 PRHDT, CDR2 FYEKMQ (reference sequence).

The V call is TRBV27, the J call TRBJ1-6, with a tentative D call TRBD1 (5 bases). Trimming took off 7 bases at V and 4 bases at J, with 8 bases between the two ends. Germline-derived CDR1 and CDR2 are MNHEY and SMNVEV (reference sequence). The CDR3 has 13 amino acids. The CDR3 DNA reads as TGTGCCAGCAAACGGGGGTATAATTCACCCCTCCACTTT. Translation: CASKRGYNSPLHF.

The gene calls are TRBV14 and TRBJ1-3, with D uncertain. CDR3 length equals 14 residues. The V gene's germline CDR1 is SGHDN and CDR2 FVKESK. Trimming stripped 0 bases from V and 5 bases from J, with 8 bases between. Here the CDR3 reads CASSQDAGRNTIYF. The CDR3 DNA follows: TGTGCCAGCAGCCAAGACGCGGGGAGAAACACCATATATTTT. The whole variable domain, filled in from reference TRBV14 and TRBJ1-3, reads EAGVTQFPSHSVIEKGQTVTLRCDPISGHDNLYWYRRVMGKEIKFLLHFVKESKQDESGMPNNRFLAERTGGTYSTLKVQPAELEDSGVYFCASSQDAGRNTIYFGEGSWLTVV.

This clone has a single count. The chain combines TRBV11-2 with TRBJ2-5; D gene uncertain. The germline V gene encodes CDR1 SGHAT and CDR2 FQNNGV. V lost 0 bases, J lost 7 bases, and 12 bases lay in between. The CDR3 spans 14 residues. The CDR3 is CASSLDTVSGTQYF. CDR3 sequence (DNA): TGTGCCAGCAGCTTAGATACGGTCTCGGGGACCCAGTACTTC.

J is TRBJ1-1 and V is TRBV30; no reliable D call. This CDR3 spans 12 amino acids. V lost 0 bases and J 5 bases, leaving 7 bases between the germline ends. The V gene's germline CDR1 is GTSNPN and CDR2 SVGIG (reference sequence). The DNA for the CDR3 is TGTGCCTGGAGTGTACGGGAGACTGAAGCTTTCTTT. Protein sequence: CAWSVRETEAFF.

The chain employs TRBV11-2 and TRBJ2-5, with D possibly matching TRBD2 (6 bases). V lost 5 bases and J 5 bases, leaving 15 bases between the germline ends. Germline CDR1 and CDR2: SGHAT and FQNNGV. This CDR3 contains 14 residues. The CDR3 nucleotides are TGTGCCAGCAGCCCAAACCCTCTAGCGGAGACCCAGTACTTC. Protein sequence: CASSPNPLAETQYF.

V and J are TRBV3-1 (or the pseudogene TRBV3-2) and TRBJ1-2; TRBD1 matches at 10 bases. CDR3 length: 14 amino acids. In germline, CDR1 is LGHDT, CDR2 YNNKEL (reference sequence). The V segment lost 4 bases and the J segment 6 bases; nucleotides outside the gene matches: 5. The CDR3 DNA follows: TGTGCCAGCAGCCCGACAGGGGGCAGGAATGGCTACACCTTC. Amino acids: CASSPTGGRNGYTF.

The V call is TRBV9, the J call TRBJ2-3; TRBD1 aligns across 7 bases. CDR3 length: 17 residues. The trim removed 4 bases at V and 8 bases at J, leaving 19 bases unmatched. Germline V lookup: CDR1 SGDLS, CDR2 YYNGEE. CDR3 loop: CASSSPTGAFRGVTQYF. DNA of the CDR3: TGTGCCAGCAGCTCACCAACAGGGGCATTCCGTGGTGTTACGCAGTATTTT.

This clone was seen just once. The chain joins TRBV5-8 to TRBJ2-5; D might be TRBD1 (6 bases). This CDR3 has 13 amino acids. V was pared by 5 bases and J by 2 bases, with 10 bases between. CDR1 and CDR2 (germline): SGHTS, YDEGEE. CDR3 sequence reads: CASRRGQQETQYF. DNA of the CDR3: TGTGCCAGCAGACGCGGACAGCAAGAGACCCAGTACTTC.

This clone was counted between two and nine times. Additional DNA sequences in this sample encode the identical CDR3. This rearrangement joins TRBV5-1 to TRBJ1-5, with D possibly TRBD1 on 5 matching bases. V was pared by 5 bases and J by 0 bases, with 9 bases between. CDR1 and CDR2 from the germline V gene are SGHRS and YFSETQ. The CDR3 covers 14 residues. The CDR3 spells CASSPDSSNQPQHF. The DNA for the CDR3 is TGCGCCAGCAGTCCCGACAGTAGCAATCAGCCCCAGCATTTT.

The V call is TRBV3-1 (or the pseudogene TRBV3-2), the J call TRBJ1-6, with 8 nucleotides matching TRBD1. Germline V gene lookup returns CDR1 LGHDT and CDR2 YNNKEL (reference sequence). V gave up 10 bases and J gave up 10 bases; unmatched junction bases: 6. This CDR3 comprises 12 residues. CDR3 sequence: CAIGQGGSPLHF. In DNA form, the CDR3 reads TGTGCCATCGGACAGGGTGGGTCACCCCTCCACTTT.

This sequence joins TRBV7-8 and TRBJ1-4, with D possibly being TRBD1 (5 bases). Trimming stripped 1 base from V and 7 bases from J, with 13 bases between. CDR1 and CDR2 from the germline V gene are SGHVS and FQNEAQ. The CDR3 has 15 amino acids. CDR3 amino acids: CASSLVGGIGEKLFF. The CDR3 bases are TGTGCCAGCAGCTTAGTGGGGGGTATCGGTGAAAAACTGTTTTTT.

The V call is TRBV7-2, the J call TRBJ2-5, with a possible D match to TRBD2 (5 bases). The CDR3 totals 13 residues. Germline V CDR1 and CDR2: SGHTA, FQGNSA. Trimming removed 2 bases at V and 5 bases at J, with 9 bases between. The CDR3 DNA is TGTGCCAGCAGCTTAACTTCGGGGGAGACCCAGTACTTC. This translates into CASSLTSGETQYF.

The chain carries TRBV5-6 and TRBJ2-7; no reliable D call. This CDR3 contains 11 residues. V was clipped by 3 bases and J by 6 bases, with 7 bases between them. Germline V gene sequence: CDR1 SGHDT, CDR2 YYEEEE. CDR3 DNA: TGTGCCAGCAGCTCCCGTCGCGAGCAGTACTTC. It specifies CASSSRREQYF.

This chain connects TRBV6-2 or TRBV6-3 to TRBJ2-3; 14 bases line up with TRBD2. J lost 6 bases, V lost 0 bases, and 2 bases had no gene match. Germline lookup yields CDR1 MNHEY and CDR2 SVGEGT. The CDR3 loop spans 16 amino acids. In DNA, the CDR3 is TGTGCCAGCAGTTACTCTCGGACTAGCGGGGGGGATACGCAGTATTTT. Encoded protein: CASSYSRTSGGDTQYF.

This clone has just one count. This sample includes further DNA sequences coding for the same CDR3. Written as DNA, the CDR3 is TGTGCCAGCACGGGACAGGCCTACGAGCAGTACTTC. As protein: CASTGQAYEQYF. The V call is TRBV6-5, the J call TRBJ2-7; 8 bases agree with TRBD1. Looked up from germline, CDR1 is MNHEY and CDR2 is SVGAGI. CDR3 length: 12 residues. Trimming took 7 bases from V and 2 from J; bases not matched to a gene: 1.

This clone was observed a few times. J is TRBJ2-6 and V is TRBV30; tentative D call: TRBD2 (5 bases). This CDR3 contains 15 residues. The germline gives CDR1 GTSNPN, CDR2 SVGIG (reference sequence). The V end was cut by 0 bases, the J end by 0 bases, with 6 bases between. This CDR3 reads CAWSVLGSGANVLTF. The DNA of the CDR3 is TGTGCCTGGAGTGTACTAGGCTCTGGGGCCAACGTCCTGACTTTC.

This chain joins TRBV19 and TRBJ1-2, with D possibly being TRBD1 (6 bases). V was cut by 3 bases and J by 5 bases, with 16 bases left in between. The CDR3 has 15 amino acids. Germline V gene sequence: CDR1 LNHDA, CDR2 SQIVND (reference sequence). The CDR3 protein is CASSIGSGGQYGYTF. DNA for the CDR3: TGTGCCAGTAGTATCGGTTCTGGTGGACAGTATGGCTACACCTTC.

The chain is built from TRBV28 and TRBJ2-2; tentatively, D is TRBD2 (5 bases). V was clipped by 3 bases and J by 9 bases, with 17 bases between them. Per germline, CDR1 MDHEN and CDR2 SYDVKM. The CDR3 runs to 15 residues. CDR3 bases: TGTGCCAGCAGTTTCGGAGGAATAAAGAACCGGGAGCTGTTTTTT. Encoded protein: CASSFGGIKNRELFF.

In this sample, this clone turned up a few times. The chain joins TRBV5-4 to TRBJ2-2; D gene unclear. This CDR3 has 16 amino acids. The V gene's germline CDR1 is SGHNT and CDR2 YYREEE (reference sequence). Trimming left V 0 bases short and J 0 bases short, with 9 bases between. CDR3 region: CASSLGASSNTGELFF. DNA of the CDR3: TGTGCCAGCAGCTTGGGGGCCAGCTCGAACACCGGGGAGCTGTTTTTT.

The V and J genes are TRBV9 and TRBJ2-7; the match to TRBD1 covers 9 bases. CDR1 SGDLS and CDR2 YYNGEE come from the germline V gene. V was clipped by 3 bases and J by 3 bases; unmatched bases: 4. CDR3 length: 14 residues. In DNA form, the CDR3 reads TGTGCCAGCAGCGCTACAGGGGGCGGCTACGAGCAGTACTTC. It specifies CASSATGGGYEQYF.